Listed below are T cell receptor beta chains from one sample, sequenced in a study of blood T cell repertoires in COVID-19. The repertoire was sequenced with immunoSEQ multiplex PCR; TCRdb's copy has only in-frame clones and lacks some. The sample consists of around 68,000 clones, 87% of them appearing once. What was sequenced was peripheral blood. Receptors originate from a man aged 45-65 years with active COVID-19. Both conserved end residues are part of each CDR3.

v_call cdr3_aa
TRBV5-1 CASSYGYSAMNTEAFF
TRBV6-2/TRBV6-3 CASSYGGGPFEAFF
TRBV3-1/TRBV3-2 CASSLTVGDTQYF
TRBV4-2 CASSRTDRGNQPQHF
TRBV30 CAWSVLGRAGGSPLHF
TRBV19 CASSTRDRGLYGYTF
TRBV28 CASTRGPYNEQFF
TRBV9 CASSVGRTGSRHEQFF
TRBV6-5 CASSYHREARYGYTF
TRBV30 CAWIPSGYEQYF
TRBV4-3 CASSQVSSGSYEQYF
TRBV28 CASGQRGTSYNEQFF
TRBV4-2 CASSQDMRGYEQYF
TRBV9 CASSVGALAGGAQETQYF
TRBV19 CASRRRDNQPQHF
TRBV6-5 CASNTGTANSPLHF
TRBV28 CASSLWSGGNQPQHF
TRBV28 CASSSGTPGSYEQYF
TRBV5-6 CASSVTGVRAQYF
TRBV19 CASSLVPYNQPQHF
TRBV19 CASSSIAGGVTDTQYF
TRBV5-3 CARDKIRSTGEKLFF
TRBV28 CASRTGGTEAFF
TRBV9 CASSPQGAISYEQYF
TRBV30 CAGGDSYNSPLHF
TRBV14 CASSQLQGMNTGELFF
TRBV19 CASREAHNYGYTF
TRBV30 CAWSGFEGKNIQYF
TRBV5-4 CASSSGQNTYEQYF
TRBV30 CAWSLPGNTEAFF
TRBV4-1 CASSQDQTGTGVIEAFF
TRBV6-2/TRBV6-3 CASSYPADRGPINQPQHF
TRBV30 CAWSGGGMVNQPQHF
TRBV6-5 CASTMSGTDTQYF
TRBV9 CASSVVPNEQFF
TRBV3-1/TRBV3-2 CASSQGWRLAGHNEQFF
TRBV5-8 CARSREVGNTEAFF
TRBV7-9 CASSGWAPPLHF
TRBV6-5 CASTTAANTEAFF
TRBV18 CASSPARTGGLVQETQYF
TRBV12-3/TRBV12-4 CASSRDSGNTIYF
TRBV2 CASFSGAGETQYF
TRBV5-1 CASRATRESPLHF
TRBV5-1 CASSLVDRPDNSPLHF
TRBV27 CASSFYGTGLGEETQYF
TRBV5-1 CASSPDIFYGYTF
TRBV18 CASSPPYSQGIVGGYTF
TRBV7-9 CASSWIGQAKNDYEQYF
TRBV27 CASSPRQGNTEAFF
TRBV2 CASMREEGIASPLHF
TRBV10-2 CASRDPGQKNVFF
TRBV4-3 CASSPTAGESEAFF
TRBV27 CASRLHRGRKNTEAFF
TRBV19 CASRDRGRSADTQYF
TRBV6-2/TRBV6-3 CASSPRTSGGGGEQFF
TRBV5-6 CASSLKEASGRAGRKQFF
TRBV6-2/TRBV6-3 CASSYWAGVIGELFF